Shown below are 20 T cell receptor beta chains from a single sample sequenced in a study of regulatory T cells in long-lasting Graves disease. Time point described: newly diagnosed GD, antithyroid drugs for less than 3 months. RNA isolated from PBMCs was used to make the TCR library. According to the study, TCR beta libraries were built with iRepertoire HTBI primers and CDR3-region Arm-PCR. Using its own MiXCR run on the multiplex PCR reads, TCRdb lists one record per CDR3 protein. The sample gives approximately 440,000 distinct CDR3 sequences, around 16% of which show up once; more than 10% is in the top ten. The sample was also linked to a second study, of T cells in Graves' hyperthyroidism and ophthalmopathy.

The sample consisted of peripheral blood mononuclear cells (PBMCs), taken at new diagnosis, from a patient treated with antithyroid drugs. Every receptor here comes from a man aged 40-55 years with Graves disease.

This clonotype has a handful of counts. This rearrangement joins TRBV4-1 to TRBJ2-4, with D possibly TRBD2 on 5 matching bases. CDR1 is MGHRA and CDR2 is YSYEKL in the germline V gene. The CDR3 runs to 17 residues. V lost 0 bases and J lost 0, with 12 bases in between. The DNA for the CDR3 is TGCGCCAGCAGCCAAGATACGAGGGCAGTAGCCAAAAACATTCAGTACTTC. Amino acids: CASSQDTRAVAKNIQYF.

The chain recombines TRBV28 with TRBJ2-7, with 8 bases fitting TRBD2. The junction had 8 bases not matched to a gene; V was cut back by 6 bases and J by 7 bases. CDR3 length equals 13 residues. Germline CDR1 and CDR2: MDHEN and SYDVKM. CDR3 sequence: CASRPSTSGEQYF. The CDR3 bases are TGTGCCAGCAGGCCCTCAACTAGCGGAGAGCAGTACTTC.

This clonotype was seen many times. V and J are TRBV27 and TRBJ2-7; 8 bases align to TRBD2. The CDR3 sequence is 14 residues long. CDR1 is MNHEY, CDR2 SMNVEV, per germline (reference sequence). With V trimmed by 5 bases and J by 4 bases, 7 bases remained unmatched. The DNA of the CDR3 is TGTGCCAGCAGTATGGGACTAGTTGGTTACGAGCAGTACTTC. Translating it yields CASSMGLVGYEQYF.

This clonotype has at least ten counts. The rearrangement uses TRBV30 and TRBJ1-5, with D possibly TRBD1 on 6 matching bases. V dropped 5 bases and J dropped 1 base, with 9 bases sitting between them. Germline CDR1 GTSNPN, CDR2 SVGIG (reference sequence). The CDR3 spans 13 residues. The CDR3 DNA sequence: TGTGCCTGGGCAGGACAGAGCAATCAGCCCCAGCATTTT. Translated: CAWAGQSNQPQHF.

This clonotype was observed many times. This chain connects TRBV5-4 to TRBJ2-3, with no clear D. CDR3 length: 15 residues. Per germline, CDR1 SGHNT and CDR2 YYREEE (reference sequence). The ends were cut back, 4 bases at V and 5 bases at J, with 17 bases in the middle. This CDR3 is CASSQGTAARDTQYF. The DNA for the CDR3 is TGTGCCAGCAGCCAAGGCACGGCAGCCCGAGATACGCAGTATTTT.

This clonotype was seen repeatedly, ten times or more. The chain joins TRBV7-8 to TRBJ2-1; weak D call: TRBD2 (5 bases). The V end lost 4 bases, the J end lost 2 bases, and 18 bases lay between the germline ends. The germline V gene has CDR1 SGHVS and CDR2 FQNEAQ. The CDR3 is 17 residues long. The DNA for the CDR3 is TGTGCCAGCAGCTACATTGTAGCGTCGAGCGCCTACAATGAGCAGTTCTTC. Its translation: CASSYIVASSAYNEQFF.

In nucleotides, the CDR3 is TGCGCCAGCAGCGGACAGACCACCTCAAACACTGAAGCTTTCTTT. As protein: CASSGQTTSNTEAFF. The V call is TRBV5-1, the J call TRBJ1-1; TRBD1 might be the D (6 bases). V gave up 4 bases and J gave up 2 bases, with 15 bases separating them. Germline-derived CDR1 and CDR2 are SGHRS and YFSETQ. This CDR3 comprises 15 residues. Combining the CDR3 with reference TRBV5-1 and TRBJ1-1 gives the whole variable domain KAGVTQTPRYLIKTRGQQVTLSCSPISGHRSVSWYQQTPGQGLQFLFEYFSETQRNKGNFPGRFSGRQFSNSRSEMNVSTLELGDSALYLCASSGQTTSNTEAFFGQGTRLTVV.

This clonotype has at least ten counts. CDR3 nucleotide sequence: TGTGCCAGCAGTGATTTAGCATCTTCGAGCACCGGGGAGCTGTTTTTT. The encoded protein is CASSDLASSSTGELFF. V and J are TRBV2 and TRBJ2-2; no clear D gene. The length of the CDR3 is 16 residues. The V and J ends lost 3 bases and 4 bases respectively, with 15 bases between them. Germline lookup yields CDR1 SNHLY and CDR2 FYNNEI. The variable domain in full, with the rest retrieved from reference TRBV2 and TRBJ2-2, is EPEVTQTPSHQVTQMGQEVILRCVPISNHLYFYWYRQILGQKVEFLVSFYNNEISEKSEIFDDQFSVERPDGSNFTLKIRSTKLEDSAMYFCASSDLASSSTGELFFGEGSRLTVL.

The chain is built from TRBV11-2 and TRBJ2-7; 8 nucleotides align to TRBD2. V dropped 3 bases and J dropped 5; count of bases not matched to a gene: 9. The CDR3 contains 15 residues. Germline lookup yields CDR1 SGHAT and CDR2 FQNNGV. In DNA, the CDR3 is TGTGCCAGCAGCTTTGGGGCGGGACTAGACAACGAGCAGTACTTC. This gives the protein CASSFGAGLDNEQYF.

On this clonotype: This may come from a read error, since a much larger clone is one base off. The V and J genes are TRBV11-2 and TRBJ2-5; 10 bases fit TRBD2. The better agreement between TRBJ2-1 and the DNA end casts doubt on the J call. The CDR3 has 15 amino acids. In germline, CDR1 is SGHAT, CDR2 FQNNGV. The CDR3 DNA reads as TGTACCAGCAGCCCTAGCGGGAGAACCCGCAATGAGCAGTTCTTC. Translated, it gives CTSSPSGRTRNEQFF.

In this sample, this clonotype turned up many times. J is TRBJ2-1 and V is TRBV20-1, with D perhaps TRBD2 (5 bases). CDR1 and CDR2 from the germline V gene are DFQATT and SNEGSKA (reference sequence). The CDR3 covers 14 residues. V gave up 0 bases and J gave up 4 bases, with 10 bases separating them. The CDR3 spells CSARDQRRYNEQFF. The CDR3 nucleotides are TGCAGTGCTAGAGATCAGCGGCGATACAATGAGCAGTTCTTC.

This clonotype was detected only a few times. The chain has TRBV7-2 and TRBJ2-1; tentative D call: TRBD2 (6 bases). The ends were cut back, 4 bases at V and 0 bases at J, with 16 bases in the middle. Germline values: CDR1 SGHTA, CDR2 FQGNSA. CDR3 length equals 17 residues. The CDR3 coding sequence is TGTGCCAGCAGCTCCCTGGGGCTAGCGAGCTCCTACAATGAGCAGTTCTTC. Protein sequence: CASSSLGLASSYNEQFF.

This clonotype came up many times. This sequence joins TRBV24-1 and TRBJ2-1; 7 positions agree with TRBD2. Germline CDR1 KGHDR, CDR2 SFDVKD. V dropped 11 bases and J dropped 4; count of bases not matched to a gene: 7. The CDR3 length is 13 residues. The CDR3 spells CASGASGYNEQFF. CDR3 DNA: TGTGCCAGTGGGGCTAGCGGATACAATGAGCAGTTCTTC.

This clonotype was seen only a few times. V usage is TRBV10-2 and J usage is TRBJ2-5; 7 bases are a match to TRBD1. Trimming removed 6 bases from V and 1 base from J; junction bases left unmatched: 8. The CDR3 loop spans 15 amino acids. CDR1 WSHSY and CDR2 SAAADI come from the germline V gene. The CDR3 loop reads CASRVQGMGQETQYF. DNA of the CDR3: TGCGCCAGCAGAGTACAGGGGATGGGCCAAGAGACCCAGTACTTC.

The chain links TRBV7-2 to TRBJ1-2; TRBD1 matches 11 bases. CDR1 is SGHTA, CDR2 FQGNSA, per germline. This CDR3 has 17 amino acids. Losses at the gene ends were 1 base for V and 1 base for J; bases not matched to a gene: 5. CDR3 DNA sequence: TGTGCCAGCAGCTTAGTAGGACAGGGGGCGGTTAACTATGGCTACACCTTC. Its translation is CASSLVGQGAVNYGYTF.

This clonotype has at least ten counts. The chain combines TRBV6-2 or TRBV6-3 with TRBJ1-5, with D tentatively TRBD1 (6 bases). Looked up from germline, CDR1 is MNHEY and CDR2 is SVGEGT. The CDR3 runs 16 residues. Trimming pared 0 bases from V and 6 bases from J, leaving 15 bases between. The CDR3 spells CASSYSGAGVGQPQHF. The CDR3, as DNA: TGTGCCAGCAGTTACTCGGGGGCAGGGGTCGGTCAGCCCCAGCATTTT.

This clonotype appeared many times. The rearrangement links TRBV6-5 to TRBJ2-7; 9 positions agree with TRBD1. The CDR3 loop spans 18 amino acids. Germline values: CDR1 MNHEY, CDR2 SVGAGI. V gave up 4 bases and J gave up 1 base; unmatched junction bases: 14. As DNA, the CDR3 is TGTGCCAGCAGTTCGGCTGGGCCCGGGACAGGGATTTCCTACGAGCAGTACTTC. Translated: CASSSAGPGTGISYEQYF.

Ten or more counts support this clonotype. This chain uses TRBV12-3 or TRBV12-4 with TRBJ2-2; TRBD1 matches at 10 bases. J lost 6 bases, V lost 3 bases, and 4 bases had no gene match. The length of the CDR3 is 15 residues. CDR3 sequence reads: CASSLGTGVSGELFF. CDR3 DNA: TGTGCCAGCAGTTTGGGGACAGGGGTTTCCGGGGAGCTGTTTTTT.

This clonotype showed up many times. The chain is built from TRBV2 and TRBJ2-1, with no clear D. This CDR3 region has 14 residues. Between the trimmed V and J ends, which lost 10 bases and 7 bases, there was a span of 20 bases. CDR1 is SNHLY, CDR2 FYNNEI, per germline. In DNA, the CDR3 is TGTGCCACCCACGAGGCTCGGCTTGGGAATGAGCAGTTCTTC. Its translation: CATHEARLGNEQFF.

This clonotype was counted ten times or more. The chain joins TRBV30 to TRBJ2-7, with TRBD2 matching over 8 bases. Germline CDR1 GTSNPN, CDR2 SVGIG (reference sequence). The CDR3 extends over 15 amino acids. V lost 4 bases to trimming and J lost 0 bases; unmatched junction nucleotides: 8. The CDR3 DNA reads as TGTGCCTGGAACAGGATGACTAGCGACTCCTACGAGCAGTACTTC. Its protein product is CAWNRMTSDSYEQYF.